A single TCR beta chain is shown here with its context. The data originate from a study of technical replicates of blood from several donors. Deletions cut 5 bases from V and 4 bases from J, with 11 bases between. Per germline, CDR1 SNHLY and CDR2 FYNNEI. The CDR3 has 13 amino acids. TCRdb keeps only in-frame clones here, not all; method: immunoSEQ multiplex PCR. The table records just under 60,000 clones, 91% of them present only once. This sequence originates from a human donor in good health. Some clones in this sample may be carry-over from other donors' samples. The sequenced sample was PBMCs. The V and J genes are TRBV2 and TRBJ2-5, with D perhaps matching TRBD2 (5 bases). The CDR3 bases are TGTGCCAGCAGTACCGGGGTAGGAGAGACCCAGTACTTC. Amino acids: CASSTGVGETQYF.